This T cell receptor beta chain is from a study of post-analysis software for immune sequencing data. About the study: Secondary progressive, relapsing-remitting and progressive-relapsing multiple sclerosis were among the included disease courses.

Built from TCR beta cDNA, the libraries had unique molecular identifiers in them. TCRdb used MiXCR to reprocess the PCR reads, holding one entry per CDR3 protein. The sample has some 190,000 distinct CDR3 sequences, 29% seen once; the top ten hold approximately 3%. The CDR3 runs to 11 residues. The germline gives CDR1 SQVTM, CDR2 ANQGSEA. The V and J ends lost 5 bases and 8 bases respectively, with 12 bases between them. The study, taken as a whole, reports: Strong same-batch co-clustering of samples appeared with F measure clustering. When compared against controls, multiple sclerosis patients showed significantly lower normalized Chao1 diversity. Among 4 or 5 TRBV segments more frequent in patients than controls were TRBV5-6, TRBV5-1 and TRBV20-1.

Turning to this clonotype: Antigen specificity is unknown.

The sequenced material came from blood. The receptor was isolated from a girl aged 2 to 17 with multiple sclerosis. The rearrangement links TRBV29-1 to TRBJ1-1, with a tentative D call TRBD1 (5 bases). CDR3 sequence reads: CSVLSGPEAFF. CDR3 bases: TGCAGCGTTCTCTCGGGACCCGAAGCTTTCTTT.